This is a list of T cell receptor beta chains from one sample in a study of blood T cell repertoires in COVID-19. Measured with immunoSEQ multiplex PCR; TCRdb has only the in-frame clones, and not every one. Here the sample spans 70,000 or so clones, approximately 83% being singletons. The sequencing input was peripheral blood. These receptors were taken from a woman aged 55-69 years with acute or convalescent COVID-19. Each CDR3 is given with its conserved first and last residue. The D gene is left open where the match is weak. The size of a clone is reported for some rows only, either as once, few or many, or as a class for expanded clones.

V gene	D gene	clone size	J gene	CDR3 protein	CDR3 DNA
TRBV30	NA	NA	TRBJ2-3	CAWRGVRRARGDTQYF	TGTGCCTGGAGGGGCGTGAGGCGGGCCCGGGGAGATACGCAGTATTTT
TRBV11-2	NA	NA	TRBJ1-1	CASSLREGAEAFF	TGTGCCAGCAGCTTAAGGGAGGGCGCTGAAGCTTTCTTT
TRBV18	NA	NA	TRBJ2-7	CASSPRSLYEQYF	TGTGCCAGCTCACCACGCAGTCTTTACGAGCAGTACTTC
TRBV2	NA	few	TRBJ1-6	CASSEARVNSPLHF	TGTGCCAGCAGTGAAGCCAGGGTAAATTCACCCCTCCACTTT
TRBV3-1/TRBV3-2	NA	NA	TRBJ1-2	CASSQLDGYTF	TGTGCCAGCAGCCAATTAGATGGCTACACCTTC
TRBV7-6	NA	few	TRBJ2-3	CASSFSSPPTTDTQYF	TGTGCCAGCAGCTTCAGTAGCCCTCCCACCACAGATACGCAGTATTTT
TRBV5-1	NA	NA	TRBJ2-3	CASSREGTDTQYF	TGCGCCAGCTCCCGAGAAGGCACAGATACGCAGTATTTT
TRBV18	NA	once	TRBJ1-2	CASSPDSYGYTF	TGTGCCAGCTCACCTGACAGCTATGGCTACACCTTC
TRBV6-5	NA	few	TRBJ2-1	CASTRDSTYNEQFF	TGTGCCAGCACCCGGGACTCCACCTACAATGAGCAGTTCTTC
TRBV6-5	NA	NA	TRBJ1-3	CAIFNQGSGNTIYF	TGTGCCATCTTCAATCAGGGCTCTGGAAACACCATATATTTT
TRBV5-1	TRBD1	NA	TRBJ2-5	CASSTTGGAETQYF	TGCGCCAGCAGCACGACAGGGGGCGCAGAGACCCAGTACTTC
TRBV24-1	TRBD1	NA	TRBJ2-2	CATSDSGTGVNTGELFF	TGTGCCACCAGTGACTCGGGGACAGGGGTAAACACCGGGGAGCTGTTTTTT
TRBV5-6	TRBD1	NA	TRBJ2-3	CASSFSGTGGTDTQYF	TGTGCCAGCAGCTTCTCCGGGACAGGGGGCACAGATACGCAGTATTTT
TRBV2	NA	NA	TRBJ2-2	CASSESPRDTGELFF	TGTGCCAGCAGTGAAAGTCCGAGAGACACCGGGGAGCTGTTTTTT
TRBV24-1	TRBD1	NA	TRBJ1-2	CATSDTGTGAYGYTF	TGTGCCACCAGTGATACCGGGACAGGGGCCTATGGCTACACCTTC
TRBV2	NA	NA	TRBJ1-5	CASSLQVRNQPQHF	TGTGCCAGCAGCTTACAGGTTCGCAATCAGCCCCAGCATTTT
TRBV7-3	TRBD2	NA	TRBJ2-1	CASSLEGTTYNEQFF	TGTGCCAGCAGCTTAGAGGGGACTACCTACAATGAGCAGTTCTTC
TRBV7-2	NA	NA	TRBJ1-4	CASSFTSGNEKLFF	TGTGCCAGCAGCTTTACGTCGGGGAATGAAAAACTGTTTTTT
TRBV7-6	NA	NA	TRBJ1-5	CASSLDMDSNQPQHF	TGTGCCAGCAGCTTGGACATGGATAGCAATCAGCCCCAGCATTTT
TRBV29-1	TRBD1	NA	TRBJ2-2	CSVVQGADTGELFF	TGCAGCGTTGTCCAGGGGGCGGACACCGGGGAGCTGTTTTTT
TRBV5-1	TRBD2	NA	TRBJ2-5	CASSLVVAGGRETQYF	TGCGCCAGCAGCTTGGTGGTAGCGGGGGGCCGGGAGACCCAGTACTTC
TRBV5-1	NA	NA	TRBJ1-1	CASSLTGISGTEAFF	TGCGCCAGCAGCTTGACGGGAATATCCGGCACTGAAGCTTTCTTT
TRBV7-9	TRBD1	NA	TRBJ1-1	CASSVTGVAEAFF	TGTGCCAGCAGCGTGACAGGGGTGGCTGAAGCTTTCTTT
TRBV5-6	NA	few	TRBJ1-2	CASSDKPYQLYGYTF	TGTGCCAGCAGCGATAAGCCTTACCAATTATATGGCTACACCTTC
TRBV18	NA	NA	TRBJ1-2	CASSRDRLNGYTF	TGTGCCAGCTCACGCGACAGGTTAAATGGCTACACCTTC
TRBV7-7	NA	NA	TRBJ2-3	CASSPLRGDSTDTQYF	TGTGCCAGCAGCCCATTGCGGGGAGATAGCACAGATACGCAGTATTTT
TRBV6-5	NA	once	TRBJ1-4	CASRGGNNEKLFF	TGTGCCAGCAGGGGGGGAAATAATGAAAAACTGTTTTTT
TRBV11-2	NA	few	TRBJ1-1	CASSLEVGGAAFF	TGTGCCAGCAGCTTAGAGGTGGGGGGGGCGGCTTTCTTT
TRBV2	TRBD2	NA	TRBJ2-1	CASSEAWGGNEQFF	TGTGCCAGCAGTGAAGCGTGGGGGGGCAATGAGCAGTTCTTC
TRBV12-3/TRBV12-4	NA	NA	TRBJ1-2	CASSLGGGYGYTF	TGTGCCAGCAGTTTAGGGGGGGGCTATGGCTACACCTTC
TRBV10-2	NA	NA	TRBJ2-2	CASRKERLNTGELFF	TGCGCCAGCAGAAAGGAGCGACTGAACACCGGGGAGCTGTTTTTT
TRBV11-2	NA	NA	TRBJ1-5	CASSLDRGNQPQHF	TGTGCCAGCAGCTTAGACCGCGGCAATCAGCCCCAGCATTTT
TRBV3-1/TRBV3-2	NA	NA	TRBJ1-1	CASSQSKNTEAFF	TGTGCCAGCAGCCAAAGCAAAAACACTGAAGCTTTCTTT
TRBV7-6	TRBD1	NA	TRBJ1-2	CASSLETGTGGSGYTF	TGTGCCAGCAGCTTAGAAACCGGGACAGGGGGTTCTGGCTACACCTTC
TRBV5-5	NA	NA	TRBJ1-6	CASRPEQSMLATPLHF	TGTGCCAGCAGGCCGGAACAGTCTATGCTGGCCACACCCCTCCACTTT
TRBV27	NA	NA	TRBJ1-6	CASSSDSSYSPLHF	TGTGCCAGCAGCTCCGACAGTTCCTATTCACCCCTCCACTTT
TRBV18	NA	NA	TRBJ1-2	CASSPDRINYGYTF	TGTGCCAGCTCACCCGACAGGATTAACTATGGCTACACCTTC
TRBV29-1	TRBD2	NA	TRBJ2-7	CSVGLSGGRYEQYF	TGCAGCGTTGGTTTGTCGGGGGGGCGCTACGAGCAGTACTTC
TRBV6-5	NA	NA	TRBJ1-2	CASSLNERSGNYGYTF	TGTGCCAGCAGTTTAAATGAGCGAAGCGGGAACTATGGCTACACCTTC
TRBV5-6	TRBD1	NA	TRBJ1-1	CASSHGQGQAEAFF	TGTGCCAGCAGCCATGGACAGGGACAGGCTGAAGCTTTCTTT
TRBV29-1	NA	NA	TRBJ1-5	CSVEKESNQPQHF	TGCAGCGTTGAGAAGGAGAGCAATCAGCCCCAGCATTTT
TRBV20-1	NA	NA	TRBJ1-3	CSASDSSGNTIYF	TGCAGTGCTAGTGACAGCTCTGGAAACACCATATATTTT
TRBV5-4	TRBD1	NA	TRBJ1-1	CASSPKLPGQGAEAFF	TGTGCCAGCAGTCCGAAACTTCCGGGACAGGGAGCCGAAGCTTTCTTT
TRBV5-6	NA	once	TRBJ1-6	CASSWGEVRTASPLHF	TGTGCCAGCAGCTGGGGCGAAGTCAGGACCGCTTCACCCCTCCACTTT
TRBV15	NA	NA	TRBJ1-1	CATSRGHRARGTEAFF	TGTGCCACCAGCAGAGGGCACAGGGCAAGGGGCACTGAAGCTTTCTTT
TRBV19	TRBD1	NA	TRBJ1-5	CASSIGQVSNQPQHF	TGTGCCAGTAGTATCGGACAGGTTAGCAATCAGCCCCAGCATTTT
TRBV7-9	TRBD2	NA	TRBJ2-7	CASSQSGGNEQYF	TGTGCCAGCAGCCAGAGCGGGGGAAACGAGCAGTACTTC
TRBV12-3/TRBV12-4	NA	NA	TRBJ1-6	CASSLTGYSPLHF	TGTGCCAGCAGTTTAACGGGGTACTCACCCCTCCACTTT
TRBV5-4	TRBD1	NA	TRBJ1-3	CASSLDAGGSGNTIYF	TGTGCCAGCAGCTTGGATGCAGGGGGCTCTGGAAACACCATATATTTT
TRBV6-5	TRBD1	few	TRBJ2-5	CASSEGQHQETQYF	TGTGCCAGCAGCGAGGGACAGCACCAAGAGACCCAGTACTTC
TRBV5-1	NA	NA	TRBJ1-1	CASSLAEGVNTEAFF	TGCGCCAGCAGCTTGGCCGAAGGGGTTAACACTGAAGCTTTCTTT
TRBV5-6	NA	NA	TRBJ2-2	CASPGGPTNTGELFF	TGTGCCAGCCCTGGAGGGCCTACGAACACCGGGGAGCTGTTTTTT
TRBV9	NA	NA	TRBJ2-3	CASSYDRGADTQYF	TGTGCCAGCAGCTACGACCGGGGGGCCGATACGCAGTATTTT
TRBV19	TRBD1	NA	TRBJ1-3	CASSPRAGTGDIRIGNTIYF	TGTGCCAGCAGTCCTCGGGCGGGGACAGGGGATATTCGGATTGGAAACACCATATATTTT
TRBV5-1	NA	once	TRBJ2-1	CASRTGQTHNEQFF	TGCGCCAGCAGGACCGGACAGACCCACAATGAGCAGTTCTTC
TRBV9	TRBD2	NA	TRBJ2-3	CASSASGGASTDTQYF	TGTGCCAGCAGCGCTAGCGGGGGGGCTAGCACAGATACGCAGTATTTT
TRBV18	TRBD1	NA	TRBJ1-2	CASSPVQGAGYGYTF	TGTGCCAGCTCACCTGTACAGGGGGCTGGCTATGGCTACACCTTC